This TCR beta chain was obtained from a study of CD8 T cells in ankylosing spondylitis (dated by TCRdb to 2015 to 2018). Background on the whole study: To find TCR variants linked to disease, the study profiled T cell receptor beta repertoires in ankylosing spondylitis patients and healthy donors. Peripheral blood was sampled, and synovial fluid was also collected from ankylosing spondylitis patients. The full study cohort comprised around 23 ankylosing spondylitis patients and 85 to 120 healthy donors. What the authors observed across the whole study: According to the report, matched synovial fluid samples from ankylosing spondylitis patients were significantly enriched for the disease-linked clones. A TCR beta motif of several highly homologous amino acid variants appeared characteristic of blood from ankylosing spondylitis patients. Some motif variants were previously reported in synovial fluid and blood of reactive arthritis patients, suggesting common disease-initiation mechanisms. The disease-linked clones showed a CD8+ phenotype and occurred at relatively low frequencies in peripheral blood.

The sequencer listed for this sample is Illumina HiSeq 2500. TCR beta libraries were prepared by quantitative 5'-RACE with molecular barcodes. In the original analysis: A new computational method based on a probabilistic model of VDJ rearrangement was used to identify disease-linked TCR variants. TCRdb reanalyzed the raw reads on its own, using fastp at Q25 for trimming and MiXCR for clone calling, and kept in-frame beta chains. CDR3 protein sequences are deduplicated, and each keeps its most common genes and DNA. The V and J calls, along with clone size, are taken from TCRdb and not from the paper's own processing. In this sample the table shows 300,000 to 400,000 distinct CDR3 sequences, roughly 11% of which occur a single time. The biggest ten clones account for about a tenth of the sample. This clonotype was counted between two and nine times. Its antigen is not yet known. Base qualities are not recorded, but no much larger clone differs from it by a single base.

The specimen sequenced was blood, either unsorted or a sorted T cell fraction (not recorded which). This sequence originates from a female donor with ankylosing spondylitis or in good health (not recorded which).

The CDR3 sequence is CASCVVEGTEGELFF. The nucleotides read TGCGCCAGCTGCGTCGTCGAGGGGACCGAAGGGGAGCTGTTTTTT. The rearrangement joined TRBV5-1 to TRBJ2-2; the D segment may tentatively be TRBD1 or TRBD2, each giving 5 matched bases. V is reduced by 7 bases and J by 8 bases, leaving a spacing of 21 bases between them. CDR1 is given as SGHRS and CDR2 as YFSETQ, both from the germline V gene. Measured from the cysteine to the phenylalanine, the CDR3 is 15 residues long. Here the CDR3 DNA is all that survives: 45 bases in frame from base 1.